A single sample is the source of the 8 T cell receptor beta chains below, sequenced in a study of naive and memory T cell subsets. The beta constant-region primer was an equimolar mix of two oligonucleotides covering TRBC1 and TRBC2. TCRdb itself ran the UMI-ligation and nested PCR reads through MiXCR, one entry per CDR3 protein. The sample comprises about 85,000 distinct CDR3 sequences, roughly 14% of which are singletons, and over 0.75% rests with the top ten. Sequenced sample: central memory CD4+ T cells from blood. The origin of the receptors is a human donor in good health.

By its share, this clonotype is medium-sized (0.01 to 0.1%). The chain employs TRBV20-1 and TRBJ2-7, with a possible D match to TRBD1 (6 bases). The CDR3 length is 14 residues. V was shortened by 5 bases and J by 0 bases, with 14 bases between the two germline ends. Germline V gene sequence: CDR1 DFQATT, CDR2 SNEGSKA (reference sequence). DNA of the CDR3: TGCAGTGCTTCTGACAGGTACCGCTCCTACGAGCAGTACTTC. Its protein product is CSASDRYRSYEQYF.

This clonotype was picked up many times. This chain joins TRBV6-1 and TRBJ2-6; D not certain. CDR3 length: 14 residues. CDR1 MNHNS and CDR2 SASEGT come from the germline V gene. V was pared by 3 bases and J by 0 bases, with 3 bases between. Here the CDR3 reads CASSDYSGANVLTF. Written as DNA, the CDR3 is TGTGCCAGCAGTGACTACTCTGGGGCCAACGTCCTGACTTTC.

This clonotype was seen ten or more times. The rearrangement joins TRBV18 to TRBJ2-1; D is unresolved. The CDR3 runs 13 residues. CDR1 is KGHSH, CDR2 LQKENI, per germline. The V and J ends lost 3 bases and 8 bases respectively, with 11 bases between them. The DNA for the CDR3 is TGTGCCAGCTCACCCCCAAAGGTCTATGAGCAGTTCTTC. It yields the protein CASSPPKVYEQFF.

A few counts support this clonotype. The V and J genes are TRBV20-1 and TRBJ2-3, with D possibly being TRBD2 (6 bases). The CDR3 runs 14 residues. The V gene's germline CDR1 is DFQATT and CDR2 SNEGSKA (reference sequence). V shed 2 bases and J shed 5 bases, with 14 bases lying between them. CDR3: CSARLGGEGDTQYF. The CDR3 DNA follows: TGCAGTGCTAGACTGGGGGGAGAGGGAGATACGCAGTATTTT.

This clonotype was seen just once. The chain recombines TRBV7-2 with TRBJ2-1, with D perhaps TRBD2 (6 bases). Germline V CDR1 and CDR2: SGHTA, FQGNSA. V lost 1 base and J 4 bases, leaving 17 bases between the germline ends. The CDR3 runs to 17 residues. The CDR3 nucleotides read TGTGCCAGCAGCTTAGTAACCTCGGCTAGCGTATACAATGAGCAGTTCTTC. Translated: CASSLVTSASVYNEQFF.

The chain uses TRBV13 and TRBJ1-5, with 7 bases fitting TRBD1. Germline V gene lookup returns CDR1 PRHDT and CDR2 FYEKMQ (reference sequence). Germline trimming cut 3 bases from V and 9 bases from J; bases unmatched to any gene: 8. The CDR3 totals 14 residues. The CDR3 reads CASSLGQRLLPQHF. The CDR3 coding sequence is TGTGCCAGCAGCTTGGGACAGCGCCTTTTGCCCCAGCATTTT. Full variable domain (rest looked up from reference TRBV13 and TRBJ1-5): AAGVIQSPRHLIKEKRETATLKCYPIPRHDTVYWYQQGPGQDPQFLISFYEKMQSDKGSIPDRFSAQQFSDYHSELNMSSLELGDSALYFCASSLGQRLLPQHFGDGTRLSIL.

The chain combines TRBV5-1 with TRBJ1-1; unclear D gene. The CDR3 has 14 residues. Trimming pared 4 bases from V and 2 bases from J, leaving 12 bases between. The germline CDR1 and CDR2 sequences are SGHRS and YFSETQ. This CDR3 is CASSPKTVNTEAFF. The DNA for the CDR3 is TGCGCCAGCAGCCCAAAAACAGTCAACACTGAAGCTTTCTTT. Together with reference TRBV5-1 and TRBJ1-1, the CDR3 gives the full variable domain: KAGVTQTPRYLIKTRGQQVTLSCSPISGHRSVSWYQQTPGQGLQFLFEYFSETQRNKGNFPGRFSGRQFSNSRSEMNVSTLELGDSALYLCASSPKTVNTEAFFGQGTRLTVV.

With respect to this clonotype: A much larger clone sits a single nucleotide away, making a read error possible. The V call is TRBV9, the J call TRBJ2-7, with 7 bases lining up with TRBD2. This CDR3 has 14 amino acids. Germline loops: CDR1 SGDLS, CDR2 YYNGEE. The CDR3 is CASSPQTSSYERYF. Written as DNA, the CDR3 is TGTGCCAGCAGCCCTCAGACTAGCTCCTACGAGCGGTACTTC.